These 8 T cell receptor beta chains came from one sample sequenced in a study of blood T cell repertoires in COVID-19. Repertoires were generated with immunoSEQ multiplex PCR, while TCRdb's copy carries only in-frame clones and drops some. The profile shows 360,000 or so clones, around nine tenths of them singletons. The sequencing input was PBMCs or T cells enriched from blood (not recorded which). The receptor set was obtained from a woman in her twenties or thirties who had recovered from COVID-19.

V gene TRBV4-2 combines with J gene TRBJ2-7; TRBD2 agrees at 12 bases. This CDR3 is built from 17 residues. V gave up 0 bases and J gave up 3 bases; unmatched junction bases: 6. Germline-derived CDR1 and CDR2 are LGHNA and YNFKEQ. The CDR3 bases are TGTGCCAGCAGCCAAGAATCCGGGACTAGCGGGTTCTACGAGCAGTACTTC. Protein product: CASSQESGTSGFYEQYF.

The rearrangement uses TRBV5-1 and TRBJ1-2; the D gene is possibly TRBD1 (6 bases). The CDR3 covers 16 residues. The V gene's germline CDR1 is SGHRS and CDR2 YFSETQ. Trimming left V 4 bases short and J 6 bases short, with 22 bases between. The CDR3 here is CASSPRARQELDGYTF. CDR3 in DNA: TGCGCCAGCAGCCCACGGGCCCGACAGGAACTCGATGGCTACACCTTC. Variable domain in full (rest from reference TRBV5-1 and TRBJ1-2): KAGVTQTPRYLIKTRGQQVTLSCSPISGHRSVSWYQQTPGQGLQFLFEYFSETQRNKGNFPGRFSGRQFSNSRSEMNVSTLELGDSALYLCASSPRARQELDGYTFGSGTRLTVV.

The gene calls are TRBV30 and TRBJ2-3; 8 bases align to TRBD2. This CDR3 comprises 12 residues. Germline loops: CDR1 GTSNPN, CDR2 SVGIG (reference sequence). V was pared by 1 base and J by 11 bases, with 5 bases of the junction left unmatched. The CDR3 DNA reads as TGTGCCTGGAGTGATAGCGGGATGGGGCAGTATTTT. This gives the protein CAWSDSGMGQYF. The entire variable domain, with the rest obtained from reference TRBV30 and TRBJ2-3, is as follows: SQTIHQWPATLVQPVGSPLSLECTVEGTSNPNLYWYRQAAGRGLQLLFYSVGIGQISSEVPQNLSASRPQDRQFILSSKKLLLSDSGFYLCAWSDSGMGQYFGPGTRLTVL.

The V gene is TRBV19, the J gene TRBJ1-5; 8 positions match TRBD1. The CDR3 spans 15 residues. The V segment lost 3 bases and the J segment 0 bases; nucleotides outside the gene matches: 1. Germline CDR1 and CDR2: LNHDA and SQIVND (reference sequence). Here the CDR3 DNA reads TGTGCCAGTAGTATGGGACAGGTTAGCAATCAGCCCCAGCATTTT. This sequence encodes CASSMGQVSNQPQHF.

The V call is TRBV28, the J call TRBJ1-4; D call uncertain. The CDR3 consists of 15 residues. Germline loops: CDR1 MDHEN, CDR2 SYDVKM. V was trimmed by 2 bases and J by 3 bases, leaving 10 bases between them. CDR3: CASSLPGISNEKLFF. The CDR3 DNA reads TGTGCCAGCAGTTTACCCGGGATCTCTAATGAAAAACTGTTTTTT.

This clone appeared a few times. This sequence joins TRBV24-1 and TRBJ2-2; TRBD2 agrees at 13 bases. CDR1 and CDR2 from the germline V gene are KGHDR and SFDVKD. This CDR3 contains 18 residues. The V segment lost 4 bases and the J segment 3 bases; nucleotides outside the gene matches: 7. DNA for the CDR3: TGTGCCACCAGTGACTCGGGACTAGCGGGACGAGACACCGGGGAGCTGTTTTTT. It specifies CATSDSGLAGRDTGELFF.

This clone was observed a few times. The chain links TRBV6-1 to TRBJ1-6, with a weak D call TRBD1 (6 bases). The CDR3 is 14 amino acids. CDR1 and CDR2 (germline): MNHNS, SASEGT. V lost 3 bases and J lost 11, with 14 bases in between. The CDR3 DNA sequence: TGTGCCAGCAGTGAGGGGGGGGGCATTGCACCCCTCCACTTT. It translates to CASSEGGGIAPLHF.

This chain connects TRBV19 to TRBJ1-2, with no clear D. The germline V gene has CDR1 LNHDA and CDR2 SQIVND (reference sequence). V was shortened by 2 bases and J by 2 bases, with 6 bases between the two germline ends. The CDR3 is 13 residues long. The CDR3 protein is CASSIPGNYGYTF. In DNA, the CDR3 is TGTGCCAGTAGTATACCGGGAAACTATGGCTACACCTTC.